This T cell receptor (beta chain) stems from a study of Graves' ophthalmopathy and Graves' hyperthyroidism. General observations from the study: Blood also contained most of the expanded thyroid clonotypes above 0.001 frequency.

This clonotype was observed a few times. Its matching antigen is unknown. CAS ≥3, NOSPECS ≥4, moderate-to-severe activity and duration under 3 months marked donors with ophthalmopathy. It was on clinical symptoms, serum thyroxine, TRAb, thyroid ultrasound and orbital computed tomography that diagnosis relied. RNA transcripts served as template for amplifying TCR beta CDR3 sequences. The library came from an HTBI-primed first-round RT-PCR and a second-round multiplex PCR. TCRdb used MiXCR to reprocess the multiplex PCR reads, holding one entry per CDR3 protein. The profile covers 230,000 or so distinct CDR3 sequences, with around 50% appearing a single time and approximately 51% taken by the ten largest. Germline V gene data show CDR1 as MNHNS and CDR2 as SASEGT. The CDR3 is made up of 12 amino acids. V shed 8 bases and J 3 bases; nucleotides not matched to a gene: 4.

Sequencing used peripheral blood. The gene calls are TRBV6-1 and TRBJ2-7, with 7 bases aligning to TRBD1. This sequence originates from an adult man with Graves' ophthalmopathy. CDR3 region: CASQDRIYEQYF. DNA for the CDR3: TGTGCCAGCCAGGACAGGATCTACGAGCAGTACTTC.